This entry lists 32 T cell receptor beta chains sequenced from one sample in a study of blood T cell repertoires in COVID-19. Here immunoSEQ multiplex PCR was the method, and the copy in TCRdb shows in-frame clones only, minus some. The sample holds more than 110,000 clones, 60% to 80% seen once. The specimen was PBMCs or T cells enriched from blood (not recorded which). These receptor sequences come from a woman aged 45-65 years who had recovered from COVID-19.

This clone turned up a few times. The chain carries TRBV15 and TRBJ2-5; 7 nucleotides match TRBD1. J lost 4 bases, V lost 4 bases, and 12 bases had no gene match. This CDR3 region has 16 residues. Germline CDR1 and CDR2: LNHNV and YYDKDF (reference sequence). The CDR3 here is CATSTPQKGAGETQYF. CDR3 nucleotides: TGTGCCACCAGCACACCTCAAAAGGGGGCGGGAGAGACCCAGTACTTC.

The gene calls are TRBV10-3 and TRBJ2-2, with 15 bases lining up with TRBD2. V shed 10 bases and J 0 bases; nucleotides not matched to a gene: 9. This CDR3 region has 18 residues. Germline CDR1 is ENHRY and CDR2 is SYGVKD. As DNA, the CDR3 is TGTGCCACCCTACCGGGACTAGCGGGAGGTACGAACACCGGGGAGCTGTTTTTT. This sequence encodes CATLPGLAGGTNTGELFF.

The J gene is TRBJ1-5, the V gene TRBV29-1; TRBD1 agrees at 8 bases. Germline-derived CDR1 and CDR2 are SQVTM and ANQGSEA. This CDR3 contains 14 residues. J gave up 2 bases and V 7 bases, and 7 bases lay outside the gene matches. CDR3 DNA sequence: TGCAGCGCTGCACAGGGGGAAGGCAATCAGCCCCAGCATTTT. Protein: CSAAQGEGNQPQHF.

V gene TRBV13 combines with J gene TRBJ2-2, with D possibly matching TRBD2 (5 bases). The CDR3 sequence is 15 residues long. Germline CDR1 PRHDT, CDR2 FYEKMQ (reference sequence). Between the trimmed V and J ends, which lost 6 bases and 6 bases, there was a span of 17 bases. The CDR3 region has the DNA TGTGCCAGCAGGATCGGGCGGGCCGGGGCCGGGGAGCTGTTTTTT. Its translation is CASRIGRAGAGELFF.

This clone appeared many times. This chain links TRBV28 with TRBJ2-7; 8 bases fit TRBD1. This CDR3 has 13 amino acids. CDR1 and CDR2 (germline): MDHEN, SYDVKM. V was pared by 6 bases and J by 4 bases, with 5 bases of the junction left unmatched. Here the CDR3 DNA reads TGTGCCAGCAGATCAGGGGGCGTGTACGAGCAGTACTTC. Its protein product is CASRSGGVYEQYF.

J is TRBJ1-6 and V is TRBV12-3 or TRBV12-4, with D hard to call. The V end lost 6 bases, the J end lost 6 bases, and 6 bases lay between the germline ends. The CDR3 covers 12 residues. In DNA form, the CDR3 reads TGTGCCAGCAGAATAGTTAATTCACCCCTCCACTTT. As protein: CASRIVNSPLHF.

The chain links TRBV19 to TRBJ1-2; maybe TRBD1 (5 bases). Deletions cut 3 bases from V and 1 base from J, with 9 bases between. The CDR3 runs to 14 residues. CDR1 is LNHDA and CDR2 is SQIVND in the germline V gene (reference sequence). This CDR3 is CASSMDTINYGYTF. The CDR3 DNA reads TGTGCCAGTAGTATGGACACTATTAACTATGGCTACACCTTC.

Concerning this clone: Other nucleotide sequences in the sample specify the same CDR3. V usage is TRBV9 and J usage is TRBJ2-5, with a weak D call TRBD2 (6 bases). Trimming shortened V by 0 bases and J by 1 base, and 13 bases separated the two germline ends. Looked up from germline, CDR1 is SGDLS and CDR2 is YYNGEE. The CDR3 extends over 16 amino acids. DNA for the CDR3: TGTGCCAGCAGCGTAGGGTCAGGAGGGCTCCAAGAGACCCAGTACTTC. Translated: CASSVGSGGLQETQYF. Looking up the rest from reference TRBV9 and TRBJ2-5 gives the full variable domain: DSGVTQTPKHLITATGQRVTLRCSPRSGDLSVYWYQQSLDQGLQFLIQYYNGEERAKGNILERFSAQQFPDLHSELNLSSLELGDSALYFCASSVGSGGLQETQYFGPGTRLLVL.

This CDR3 reads CASSFQLTDYNSPLHF. Here the CDR3 DNA reads TGTGCCAGCAGTTTTCAGCTGACAGATTATAATTCACCCCTCCACTTT. This chain connects TRBV27 to TRBJ1-6, with a possible D match to TRBD1 (5 bases). Germline-derived CDR1 and CDR2 are MNHEY and SMNVEV (reference sequence). Trimming pared 3 bases from V and 4 bases from J, leaving 13 bases between. The CDR3 is made up of 16 amino acids.

The chain joins TRBV30 to TRBJ1-2; the D gene is possibly TRBD1 (6 bases). Looked up from germline, CDR1 is GTSNPN and CDR2 is SVGIG (reference sequence). The CDR3 is 13 amino acids. V lost 4 bases and J 1 base, leaving 10 bases between the germline ends. The CDR3 reads CAWKQGFNYGYTF. The CDR3 region has the DNA TGTGCCTGGAAACAGGGATTTAACTATGGCTACACCTTC. Drawing the rest from reference TRBV30 and TRBJ1-2, the complete variable domain is SQTIHQWPATLVQPVGSPLSLECTVEGTSNPNLYWYRQAAGRGLQLLFYSVGIGQISSEVPQNLSASRPQDRQFILSSKKLLLSDSGFYLCAWKQGFNYGYTFGSGTRLTVV.

The V gene is TRBV23-1, the J gene TRBJ1-4; TRBD1 might be the D (6 bases). TRBV23-1 is an ORF for which the function is uncertain. This CDR3 spans 15 amino acids. V lost 2 bases and J 8 bases, leaving 15 bases between the germline ends. CDR3 protein: CASSQGSTGREKLFF. The CDR3 DNA is TGCGCCAGCAGTCAAGGGTCGACAGGTCGGGAAAAACTGTTTTTT.

The chain employs TRBV5-1 and TRBJ1-4; 7 bases are a match to TRBD1. Germline V gene data show CDR1 as SGHRS and CDR2 as YFSETQ. The CDR3 runs to 15 residues. V was clipped by 1 base and J by 7 bases; unmatched bases: 7. CDR3 DNA: TGCGCCAGCAGCTTGTCTGGGCAGGGGGGTGAAAAACTGTTTTTT. This sequence encodes CASSLSGQGGEKLFF.

This clone occurred once. The chain combines TRBV5-4 with TRBJ2-3, with D hard to call. CDR1 SGHNT and CDR2 YYREEE come from the germline V gene (reference sequence). This CDR3 comprises 12 residues. V was clipped by 2 bases and J by 3 bases, with 4 bases between them. The CDR3, as DNA: TGTGCCAGCAGCTTCCTTACAGATACGCAGTATTTT. Encoded protein: CASSFLTDTQYF. Drawing the rest from reference TRBV5-4 and TRBJ2-3, the complete variable domain is ETGVTQSPTHLIKTRGQQVTLRCSSQSGHNTVSWYQQALGQGPQFIFQYYREEENGRGNFPPRFSGLQFPNYSSELNVNALELDDSALYLCASSFLTDTQYFGPGTRLTVL.

This chain links TRBV2 with TRBJ2-3; 9 positions match TRBD2. CDR1 and CDR2 from the germline V gene are SNHLY and FYNNEI. CDR3 length equals 16 residues. The ends lost 10 bases at V and 2 bases at J; junction bases unmatched: 13. The CDR3 loop is CAMHPRGLAPTDTQYF. Here the CDR3 DNA reads TGTGCCATGCACCCTCGCGGACTAGCGCCCACAGATACGCAGTATTTT.

The chain employs TRBV18 and TRBJ2-3, with D maybe TRBD2 (6 bases). Germline V lookup: CDR1 KGHSH, CDR2 LQKENI. The CDR3 is 14 residues long. Trimming removed 3 bases from V and 7 bases from J, with 14 bases in between. CDR3 protein: CASSPPGTYNTQYF. In DNA, the CDR3 is TGTGCCAGCTCACCCCCCGGGACTTATAATACGCAGTATTTT. The variable domain in full, with the rest retrieved from reference TRBV18 and TRBJ2-3, is NAGVMQNPRHLVRRRGQEARLRCSPMKGHSHVYWYRQLPEEGLKFMVYLQKENIIDESGMPKERFSAEFPKEGPSILRIQQVVRGDSAAYFCASSPPGTYNTQYFGPGTRLTVL.

The rearrangement joins TRBV6-5 to TRBJ1-2; no clear D gene. The CDR3 runs to 15 residues. Germline V CDR1 and CDR2: MNHEY, SVGAGI. V gave up 7 bases and J gave up 1 base, with 16 bases separating them. As DNA, the CDR3 is TGTGCCAGCACCAAATCGGACGGGAATAACTATGGCTACACCTTC. Its translation is CASTKSDGNNYGYTF.

The chain joins TRBV29-1 to TRBJ2-3, with 8 bases matching TRBD2. The CDR3 sequence is 14 residues long. V lost 6 bases and J lost 4; bases outside the gene matches: 9. The germline CDR1 and CDR2 sequences are SQVTM and ANQGSEA. The CDR3, as DNA: TGCAGCGTAGGGTCGATAGCGGGACCAGATACGCAGTATTTT. Its translation: CSVGSIAGPDTQYF.

This chain joins TRBV10-1 and TRBJ1-1; unclear D gene. Germline V gene lookup returns CDR1 WNHNN and CDR2 SYGVQD (reference sequence). The CDR3 totals 13 residues. V lost 6 bases and J 4 bases, leaving 12 bases between the germline ends. CDR3: CASRPTESTEAFF. Written as DNA, the CDR3 is TGCGCCAGCAGGCCCACAGAGAGCACTGAAGCTTTCTTT.

This clone was observed once. The CDR3 spells CASSRTRSYEQYF. DNA for the CDR3: TGTGCCAGCAGCCGCACTAGATCTTACGAGCAGTACTTC. The rearrangement uses TRBV7-8 and TRBJ2-7; the D gene is possibly TRBD2 (5 bases). This CDR3 has 13 residues. The germline V gene encodes CDR1 SGHVS and CDR2 FQNEAQ. V lost 5 bases and J lost 4, with 12 bases in between.

This clone came up a few times. The gene calls are TRBV9 and TRBJ2-5; 8 bases are a match to TRBD2. From germline, CDR1 is SGDLS and CDR2 YYNGEE. This CDR3 region has 17 residues. Trimming at V came to 4 bases and at J to 5 bases, leaving 16 bases not matched to a gene. CDR3 nucleotide sequence: TGTGCCAGCAGCCCCGATCCCTACCGGGAGGGCCGTGAGACCCAGTACTTC. This translates into CASSPDPYREGRETQYF.

V and J are TRBV9 and TRBJ1-1; 8 positions agree with TRBD1. V lost 0 bases and J lost 6; bases outside the gene matches: 7. This CDR3 is built from 15 residues. CDR1 is SGDLS and CDR2 is YYNGEE in the germline V gene. In DNA, the CDR3 is TGTGCCAGCAGCGTAGAACCAGGGGGCCTGGCTGAAGCTTTCTTT. This translates into CASSVEPGGLAEAFF.

The chain recombines TRBV7-9 with TRBJ1-2; D is ambiguous. This CDR3 contains 11 residues. V dropped 5 bases and J dropped 3 bases, with 4 bases sitting between them. Germline CDR1 is SEHNR and CDR2 is FQNEAQ (reference sequence). Here the CDR3 reads CASSRDYGYTF. Written as DNA, the CDR3 is TGTGCCAGCAGCCGGGACTATGGCTACACCTTC.

This clone was counted once. The chain couples TRBV11-3 to TRBJ2-7, with unresolved D. Trimming removed 3 bases from V and 3 bases from J, with 6 bases in between. This CDR3 region has 12 residues. CDR1 is SGHNT, CDR2 YENEEA, per germline. The CDR3 bases are TGTGCCAGCAGCTTTGGAGACTACGAGCAGTACTTC. Translating gives CASSFGDYEQYF.

J is TRBJ1-2 and V is TRBV11-2; no definite D call. CDR3 length: 13 amino acids. Germline CDR1 and CDR2: SGHAT and FQNNGV. Trimming shortened V by 0 bases and J by 6 bases, and 8 bases separated the two germline ends. The CDR3 DNA reads TGTGCCAGCAGCTTAGACAGGCTCGATGGCTACACCTTC. This codes for CASSLDRLDGYTF.

The J gene is TRBJ1-3, the V gene TRBV11-2; 8 bases are shared with TRBD1. J was trimmed by 3 bases and V by 0 bases; bases with no gene match: 4. This CDR3 region has 16 residues. Germline assignment: CDR1 SGHAT and CDR2 FQNNGV. CDR3 loop: CASSLERTGFGNTIYF. Written as DNA, the CDR3 is TGTGCCAGCAGCTTAGAGAGGACAGGGTTTGGAAACACCATATATTTT.

This sequence joins TRBV6-1 and TRBJ2-3, with 10 bases identical to TRBD2. CDR1 is MNHNS and CDR2 is SASEGT in the germline V gene. Unmatched junction bases numbered 9, after V lost 4 bases and J lost 5 bases. CDR3 length equals 16 residues. The chain's CDR3 is CASSVGIAGGKDTQYF. The DNA for the CDR3 is TGTGCCAGCAGTGTGGGAATAGCGGGGGGAAAAGATACGCAGTATTTT.

The rearrangement joins TRBV5-4 to TRBJ1-2; D remains unclear. V was cut by 0 bases and J by 0 bases, with 9 bases left in between. The CDR3 loop spans 15 amino acids. From germline, CDR1 is SGHNT and CDR2 YYREEE (reference sequence). Written as DNA, the CDR3 is TGTGCCAGCAGCTTGGGAGCAGGCACTAACTATGGCTACACCTTC. This translates into CASSLGAGTNYGYTF.

This chain joins TRBV30 and TRBJ2-5, with 7 bases fitting TRBD1. V dropped 3 bases and J dropped 9; count of bases not matched to a gene: 7. Germline CDR1 is GTSNPN and CDR2 is SVGIG (reference sequence). CDR3 length: 12 amino acids. This CDR3 reads CAWSGTAQAQYF. The CDR3, as DNA: TGTGCCTGGAGCGGGACAGCCCAGGCCCAGTACTTC.

The V gene is TRBV12-3 or TRBV12-4, the J gene TRBJ1-1; 10 bases align to TRBD1. Unmatched junction bases numbered 8, after V lost 5 bases and J lost 11 bases. The CDR3 covers 13 residues. The CDR3 is CASSTLGQGTAFF. CDR3 bases: TGTGCCAGCAGTACTTTGGGACAGGGGACGGCTTTCTTT.

The DNA of the CDR3 is TGCGCCAGTGCCTTGAGGAGCCTCGGAACTGAAGCTTTCTTT. It encodes CASALRSLGTEAFF. The V and J genes are TRBV5-1 and TRBJ1-1; D is uncertain. Between the trimmed V and J ends, which lost 8 bases and 5 bases, there was a span of 19 bases. Germline CDR1 SGHRS, CDR2 YFSETQ. The CDR3 extends over 14 amino acids.

The chain recombines TRBV7-6 with TRBJ2-1, with D perhaps matching TRBD2 (6 bases). Germline V lookup: CDR1 SGHVS, CDR2 FNYEAQ. Trimming took off 2 bases at V and 5 bases at J, with 10 bases between the two ends. This CDR3 spans 14 amino acids. CDR3 nucleotide sequence: TGTGCCAGCAGCTTAATTCGGGGGAACAATGAGCAGTTCTTC. Translation: CASSLIRGNNEQFF.

The genes are TRBV18 and TRBJ1-5, with D perhaps TRBD1 (5 bases). Per the germline V gene, CDR1 is KGHSH and CDR2 is LQKENI. V lost 1 base and J 3 bases, leaving 7 bases between the germline ends. CDR3 size: 14 residues. The CDR3 spells CASSPRRDNQPQHF. The CDR3 bases are TGTGCCAGCTCACCACGCAGGGACAATCAGCCCCAGCATTTT.